The T cell receptor (beta chain) under discussion was sequenced for a study of cytomegalovirus exposure and HLA in healthy donors. Germline loops: CDR1 MDHEN, CDR2 SYDVKM. Germline trimming cut 0 bases from V and 5 bases from J; bases unmatched to any gene: 4. This CDR3 is built from 15 residues. The PCR contained 60 Vbeta and 13 Jbeta primers. Clones were sequenced by immunoSEQ multiplex PCR, and TCRdb holds only the in-frame ones, with some missing. The sample lists about 140,000 clones; around two thirds were seen once. This clonotype was obtained from a man aged 25-40 years in good health and CMV-seropositive. The V gene is TRBV28, the J gene TRBJ2-1, with 7 positions matching TRBD2. The sample taken for sequencing was PBMCs. This CDR3 is CASSLWREFHNEQFF. The CDR3 bases are TGTGCCAGCAGTTTATGGCGGGAGTTTCACAATGAGCAGTTCTTC.